This passage covers 25 T cell receptor beta chains from one sample sequenced in a study of blood T cells in healthy people across ages. The authors ran a second PCR of about 6 to 11 cycles using a sample-barcoded 5' primer and a J-beta primer mix. TCRdb reanalysed the 5' RACE reads using MiXCR and keeps one entry per CDR3 protein. Of about 840,000 distinct CDR3 sequences in the sample, almost 30% are singletons; the top ten hold 10%. The sample was also linked to a second study, of T cells of mothers and their children.

Input material: blood. Receptors were obtained from a woman between 40 and 55 years old in good health.

This clonotype was recorded many times. This chain connects TRBV10-3 to TRBJ2-7, with 7 bases identical to TRBD1. Germline V gene sequence: CDR1 ENHRY, CDR2 SYGVKD. V gave up 3 bases and J gave up 5 bases; unmatched junction bases: 4. The CDR3 spans 13 residues. The CDR3 reads CAISESTGNEQYF. The CDR3, as DNA: TGTGCCATCAGTGAATCGACAGGGAACGAGCAGTACTTC.

V gene TRBV4-1 combines with J gene TRBJ1-2, with D unclear. Germline values: CDR1 MGHRA, CDR2 YSYEKL. With 2 bases removed from V and 3 bases from J, the gap between germline ends came to 13 bases. The CDR3 contains 15 residues. CDR3 residues: CASSQPQDADYGYTF. The CDR3 DNA reads TGCGCCAGCAGCCAACCTCAAGACGCGGACTATGGCTACACCTTC.

This clonotype has a handful of counts. This rearrangement joins TRBV10-3 to TRBJ1-2, with D perhaps TRBD1 (6 bases). Germline CDR1 is ENHRY and CDR2 is SYGVKD. Trimming stripped 2 bases from V and 2 bases from J, with 12 bases between. The CDR3 totals 15 residues. CDR3 DNA sequence: TGTGCCATCAGTGAGCCTAACACAGGGAACTATGGCTACACCTTC. This sequence encodes CAISEPNTGNYGYTF.

This clonotype was recorded at least ten times. The J gene is TRBJ1-2, the V gene TRBV12-3 or TRBV12-4; perhaps TRBD1 as D (6 bases). The V end was cut by 3 bases, the J end by 4 bases, with 15 bases between. CDR3 length: 15 residues. The CDR3 is CASSLPGANFYGYTF. CDR3 DNA: TGTGCCAGCAGTTTGCCGGGGGCGAATTTCTATGGCTACACCTTC.

This clonotype was counted at least ten times. CDR3 residues: CASSPPGTYAYEQYF. Here the CDR3 DNA reads TGTGCCAGCAGCCCTCCCGGGACATACGCCTACGAGCAGTACTTC. The rearrangement joins TRBV12-3 or TRBV12-4 to TRBJ2-7; D is perhaps TRBD1 (6 bases). V was trimmed by 6 bases and J by 2 bases, leaving 17 bases between them. The CDR3 spans 15 residues.

V is TRBV24-1 and J is TRBJ2-2, with D possibly matching TRBD1 (6 bases). CDR1 KGHDR and CDR2 SFDVKD come from the germline V gene. Trimming cost V 4 bases and J 2 bases, with 13 bases left between them. The CDR3 sequence is 16 residues long. CDR3 in amino acids: CATSDARTANTGELFF. The CDR3 DNA follows: TGTGCCACCAGTGACGCCAGGACAGCCAACACCGGGGAGCTGTTTTTT.

In this sample, this clonotype turned up a few times. This clone may be a read error of a much larger clone one base away. J is TRBJ1-1 and V is TRBV5-1; D remains unclear. Trimming shortened V by 3 bases and J by 1 base, and 4 bases separated the two germline ends. Germline V gene lookup returns CDR1 SGHRS and CDR2 YFSETQ. This CDR3 region has 12 residues. The CDR3 loop reads CASSSENTEAFF. CDR3 DNA sequence: TGCGCCAGCAGCTCAGAGAACACTGAAGCTTTCTTT.

The chain links TRBV7-2 to TRBJ2-4, with a weak D call TRBD1 (6 bases). With the DNA end fitting TRBJ2-7 better, the J assignment may be wrong. CDR1 and CDR2 from the germline V gene are SGHTA and FQGNSA. CDR3 length: 15 amino acids. The CDR3 sequence is CASSPHRARTYEQYF. CDR3 DNA sequence: TGTGCCAGCAGCCCCCACAGGGCTCGGACCTACGAGCAGTACTTC.

The sample holds many counts of this clonotype. The V gene is TRBV7-2, the J gene TRBJ2-5; 7 nucleotides match TRBD1. Germline trimming cut 5 bases from V and 1 base from J; bases unmatched to any gene: 4. CDR3 length equals 14 residues. CDR1 is SGHTA, CDR2 FQGNSA, per germline. The CDR3 DNA follows: TGTGCCAGCAGCCGGGGACAGCTCCAAGAGACCCAGTACTTC. Protein: CASSRGQLQETQYF.

The chain links TRBV28 to TRBJ1-2; no definite D call. The V and J ends lost 2 bases and 3 bases respectively, with 10 bases between them. Per the germline V gene, CDR1 is MDHEN and CDR2 is SYDVKM. The CDR3 is 14 amino acids. CDR3: CASSLEGKDYGYTF. CDR3 nucleotide sequence: TGTGCCAGCAGTTTAGAAGGGAAGGACTATGGCTACACCTTC.

This clonotype came up a few times. CDR3 DNA: TGTGCCAGCAGTTACGGCACTGTCCCAGATGAGCAGTTCTTC. Its translation is CASSYGTVPDEQFF. This sequence joins TRBV6-6 and TRBJ2-1; D unresolved. Germline CDR1 is MNHNY and CDR2 is SVGAGI (reference sequence). V lost 2 bases and J 8 bases, leaving 13 bases between the germline ends. The CDR3 consists of 14 residues.

A note on this clonotype: The CDR3 ends on some other residue instead of the conserved phenylalanine or tryptophan, so this is likely a read error. The chain links TRBV6-6 to TRBJ2-5; TRBD1 or TRBD2 may be the D gene (5 bases each). In germline, CDR1 is MNHNY, CDR2 SVGAGI (reference sequence). The CDR3 loop spans 14 amino acids. Trimming removed 3 bases at V and 5 bases at J, with 13 bases between. CDR3 amino acids: CASSYSSGTETQYS. The CDR3 DNA reads TGTGCCAGCAGTTATTCGTCAGGGACCGAGACCCAGTACTCC.

This chain connects TRBV18 to TRBJ2-5; 9 nucleotides align to TRBD1. The CDR3 runs to 16 residues. Germline trimming cut 3 bases from V and 2 bases from J; bases unmatched to any gene: 7. The germline V gene has CDR1 KGHSH and CDR2 LQKENI. The CDR3 region has the DNA TGTGCCAGCTCACCCAGGACAGGGGCCTTACAAGAGACCCAGTACTTC. It yields the protein CASSPRTGALQETQYF. Full variable domain (remainder filled in from reference TRBV18 and TRBJ2-5): NAGVMQNPRHLVRRRGQEARLRCSPMKGHSHVYWYRQLPEEGLKFMVYLQKENIIDESGMPKERFSAEFPKEGPSILRIQQVVRGDSAAYFCASSPRTGALQETQYFGPGTRLLVL.

This rearrangement joins TRBV5-1 to TRBJ1-1; D possibly corresponds to TRBD1 (5 bases). The CDR3 spans 14 residues. V was pared by 5 bases and J by 1 base, with 12 bases between. CDR1 and CDR2 from the germline V gene are SGHRS and YFSETQ. The CDR3 DNA is TGCGCCAGCAGTATATTCGGGACGAACACTGAAGCTTTCTTT. Its translation is CASSIFGTNTEAFF.

This clonotype was counted between two and nine times. The rearrangement uses TRBV27 and TRBJ1-2, with 10 bases that match TRBD1. Germline values: CDR1 MNHEY, CDR2 SMNVEV (reference sequence). The J segment lost 8 bases and the V segment lost 3 bases, leaving 12 bases of the junction unmatched. This CDR3 comprises 16 residues. The CDR3 coding sequence is TGTGCCAGCAGTTTCCGACAGGGGGCTTCGTGGAAAGGCTACACCTTC. It specifies CASSFRQGASWKGYTF.

This chain uses TRBV4-3 with TRBJ2-7, with D possibly TRBD1 on 6 matching bases. Germline V CDR1 and CDR2: LGHNA, YSLEER. The CDR3 totals 16 residues. The V end was cut by 6 bases, the J end by 1 base, with 19 bases between. CDR3 sequence: CASSQQRDISSYEQYF. CDR3 DNA sequence: TGCGCCAGCAGTCAACAACGGGACATTTCGTCCTACGAGCAGTACTTC.

The chain employs TRBV7-2 and TRBJ1-5; no clear D. This CDR3 is 15 amino acids long. V lost 3 bases and J lost 0, with 9 bases in between. Germline V CDR1 and CDR2: SGHTA, FQGNSA. In DNA form, the CDR3 reads TGTGCCAGCAGCTTTCGAAGGGATAGCAATCAGCCCCAGCATTTT. Its protein product is CASSFRRDSNQPQHF.

This chain uses TRBV4-2 with TRBJ2-3, with 11 nucleotides matching TRBD2. V was pared by 3 bases and J by 5 bases, with 4 bases of the junction left unmatched. The CDR3 is 15 amino acids. The germline V gene encodes CDR1 LGHNA and CDR2 YNFKEQ. In DNA, the CDR3 is TGTGCCAGCAGCCATACTAGCGGGGGTAAAGATACGCAGTATTTT. As protein: CASSHTSGGKDTQYF.

This clonotype was picked up one time. V is TRBV7-2 and J is TRBJ1-3; TRBD1 matches at 7 bases. From germline, CDR1 is SGHTA and CDR2 FQGNSA. The CDR3 sequence is 16 residues long. The V segment lost 1 base and the J segment 0 bases; nucleotides outside the gene matches: 3. CDR3 sequence reads: CASSLGRGDSGNTIYF. The CDR3 DNA is TGTGCCAGCAGCTTAGGCAGGGGGGACTCTGGAAACACCATATATTTT.

This clonotype turned up a few times. The chain has TRBV2 and TRBJ2-3, with TRBD1 identical over 9 bases. V was pared by 7 bases and J by 5 bases, with 7 bases of the junction left unmatched. Germline lookup yields CDR1 SNHLY and CDR2 FYNNEI. The CDR3 contains 14 residues. CDR3 coding DNA: TGTGCCAGCATGAGGGACAGGGTAATAGATACGCAGTATTTT. Translating it yields CASMRDRVIDTQYF.

The rearrangement links TRBV9 to TRBJ1-1; D remains unclear. The CDR3 runs 17 residues. V was cut by 4 bases and J by 2 bases, with 21 bases left in between. In germline, CDR1 is SGDLS, CDR2 YYNGEE. This chain's CDR3 is CASSPLLPGTGNTEAFF. The CDR3 bases are TGTGCCAGCAGCCCCCTACTGCCAGGCACTGGAAACACTGAAGCTTTCTTT.

This clonotype was seen ten or more times. The rearrangement uses TRBV10-3 and TRBJ1-1; TRBD1 matches at 8 bases. CDR1 and CDR2 from the germline V gene are ENHRY and SYGVKD. The CDR3 sequence is 14 residues long. Trimming removed 6 bases from V and 4 bases from J; junction bases left unmatched: 7. The CDR3 spells CAIRPTGVRTEAFF. The DNA of the CDR3 is TGTGCCATCAGACCGACAGGGGTCCGCACTGAAGCTTTCTTT.

This clonotype appeared a few times. In DNA form, the CDR3 reads TGTGCCACCAGAGGCCCGGTAGATGAAAAACTGTTTTTT. This encodes CATRGPVDEKLFF. The chain uses TRBV24-1 and TRBJ1-4, with D uncertain. With 7 bases removed from V and 6 bases from J, the gap between germline ends came to 11 bases. Germline V lookup: CDR1 KGHDR, CDR2 SFDVKD. This CDR3 is built from 13 residues.

The chain combines TRBV24-1 with TRBJ2-3; TRBD1 matches 9 bases. Germline assignment: CDR1 KGHDR and CDR2 SFDVKD. The CDR3 covers 13 residues. The junction had 8 bases not matched to a gene; V was cut back by 9 bases and J by 8 bases. Here the CDR3 reads CATGRGQGGTQYF. The CDR3 DNA reads as TGTGCCACCGGTAGGGGACAGGGAGGTACGCAGTATTTT.

This clonotype showed up just a few times. V and J are TRBV29-1 and TRBJ2-6, with D tentatively TRBD1 (5 bases). Germline V CDR1 and CDR2: SQVTM, ANQGSEA. The V gene lost 5 bases and the J gene lost 0 bases, with 11 bases spanning the gap. This CDR3 comprises 15 residues. In DNA, the CDR3 is TGCAGCGTTACAGGAGTTCTCTCTGGGGCCAACGTCCTGACTTTC. Translating gives CSVTGVLSGANVLTF.